This T cell receptor (beta chain) was captured by sequencing in a study of Ad26.COV2.S vaccination and SARS-CoV-2 variants. Looking at the study overall: Once or twice, 56 days apart, Ad26.COV2.S was delivered intramuscularly. Findings and limits, study-wide: Assessments of TCR breadth and depth may have underestimated the total T cell responses. Higher spike-specific TCR breadth was found in vaccine recipients than in placebo recipients.

Method: immunoSEQ multiplex PCR; TCRdb's copy keeps in-frame clones and lacks some. The sample lists 500,000 or so clones, roughly 87% occurring once. Treatment here: roughly 20 received Ad26.COV2.S at low or high dose, single or two shots; several received placebo; per-sample allocation not given. Samples came from day 63 after the first vaccine or placebo injection. In this sample, this clone turned up many times. The antigen is undetermined. This CDR3 comprises 12 residues. The V gene lost 7 bases and the J gene lost 4 bases, with 5 bases spanning the gap. Per germline, CDR1 MNHEY and CDR2 SMNVEV (reference sequence).

This TCR came from a person between 18 and 60 years old who received the Ad26.COV2.S COVID-19 vaccine or a placebo. This sequence joins TRBV27 and TRBJ2-6; D remains unclear. The sample was peripheral blood, taken in a trial of Ad26.COV2.S vaccine versus placebo. The CDR3 DNA is TGTGCCAGCACTGCCGGGGCCAACGTCCTGACTTTC. Protein: CASTAGANVLTF.